These 27 T cell receptor beta chains were all obtained from the same sample, sequenced in a study of cytomegalovirus exposure and HLA in healthy donors. The PCR ran on 60 Vbeta and 13 Jbeta primers. The protocol was immunoSEQ multiplex PCR, while the TCRdb copy is restricted to in-frame clones and leaves out a portion. The table includes about 120,000 clones, more than 60% detected once. Input material: PBMCs. The receptors were sampled from a woman between 35 and 50 years old in good health and CMV-seropositive.

The rearrangement uses TRBV4-3 and TRBJ1-6; D remains unclear. Germline loops: CDR1 LGHNA, CDR2 YSLEER. Trimming took 1 base from V and 8 from J, leaving 12 bases between them. The CDR3 extends over 15 amino acids. The CDR3 sequence: CASSQGAVRDSPLHF. DNA of the CDR3: TGCGCCAGCAGCCAAGGGGCAGTGCGTGATTCACCCCTCCACTTT.

This clone has just one count. This chain links TRBV5-8 with TRBJ1-4; the match to TRBD1 covers 8 bases. The J segment lost 8 bases and the V segment lost 1 base, leaving 10 bases of the junction unmatched. Germline V gene data show CDR1 as SGHTS and CDR2 as YDEGEE. The CDR3 is made up of 16 amino acids. The CDR3 loop reads CASSLSRGQGAEKLFF. The CDR3 DNA follows: TGTGCCAGCAGCTTGAGTCGCGGACAGGGAGCGGAAAAACTGTTTTTT.

The rearrangement joins TRBV19 to TRBJ1-2; 8 bases match TRBD1. V shed 2 bases and J 4 bases; nucleotides not matched to a gene: 6. The CDR3 sequence is 15 residues long. Germline CDR1 LNHDA, CDR2 SQIVND (reference sequence). The CDR3 DNA is TGTGCCAGTAGTATATCGGCAGGGGGCTTCTATGGCTACACCTTC. It translates to CASSISAGGFYGYTF.

The rearrangement uses TRBV6-5 and TRBJ1-2, with 8 bases matching TRBD1. V gave up 7 bases and J gave up 5 bases; unmatched junction bases: 9. This CDR3 is built from 14 residues. The germline V gene has CDR1 MNHEY and CDR2 SVGAGI. The CDR3 DNA follows: TGTGCCAGCAAACGACGACAGGGGATATATGGCTACACCTTC. It encodes CASKRRQGIYGYTF.

The genes are TRBV2 and TRBJ1-5; 9 bases map to TRBD1. Trimming at V came to 4 bases and at J to 6 bases, leaving 1 base not matched to a gene. The CDR3 runs to 13 residues. The germline V gene encodes CDR1 SNHLY and CDR2 FYNNEI. This chain's CDR3 is CASSATGGQPQHF. The CDR3 DNA is TGTGCCAGCAGTGCGACAGGGGGTCAGCCCCAGCATTTT.

Of note for this clone: The same CDR3 also results from other DNA sequences found in this sample. The rearrangement joins TRBV18 to TRBJ1-2, with TRBD1 matching 10 bases. Germline values: CDR1 KGHSH, CDR2 LQKENI. This CDR3 comprises 14 residues. The V gene end was trimmed by 3 bases and the J gene end by 3 bases; junction bases not matched to a gene: 1. The CDR3 reads CASSPGTGDYGYTF. The CDR3 nucleotides read TGTGCCAGCTCACCGGGGACAGGGGACTATGGCTACACCTTC.

The chain is built from TRBV19 and TRBJ1-3; D is unresolved. From germline, CDR1 is LNHDA and CDR2 SQIVND (reference sequence). This CDR3 spans 13 amino acids. V lost 4 bases to trimming and J lost 2 bases, with 6 bases between them. DNA for the CDR3: TGTGCCAGTAGTACCGAGACTGGAAACACCATATATTTT. The encoded protein is CASSTETGNTIYF.

The chain links TRBV6-6 to TRBJ1-1, with D uncertain. CDR1 and CDR2 (germline): MNHNY, SVGAGI (reference sequence). V lost 0 bases, J lost 4 bases, and 6 bases lay in between. This CDR3 has 13 residues. The DNA of the CDR3 is TGTGCCAGCAGTTACTCTACGGGCACTGAAGCTTTCTTT. Translated: CASSYSTGTEAFF.

The V and J genes are TRBV5-1 and TRBJ2-7; 7 bases line up with TRBD1. Germline assignment: CDR1 SGHRS and CDR2 YFSETQ. V was clipped by 4 bases and J by 2 bases; unmatched bases: 3. The CDR3 runs to 13 residues. The CDR3 sequence: CASSQTGTYEQYF. The CDR3 DNA sequence: TGCGCCAGCAGCCAGACAGGGACCTACGAGCAGTACTTC.

This clone has a handful of counts. The J gene is TRBJ2-7, the V gene TRBV29-1; TRBD2 agrees at 13 bases. In germline, CDR1 is SQVTM, CDR2 ANQGSEA. The ends lost 7 bases at V and 0 bases at J; junction bases unmatched: 9. This CDR3 has 16 amino acids. CDR3 DNA sequence: TGCAGCGCTCGAGATACTAGCGGGAGGGCCTCCTACGAGCAGTACTTC. Translation gives CSARDTSGRASYEQYF.

The rearrangement links TRBV2 to TRBJ1-2; 7 positions match TRBD1. CDR3 length: 16 residues. V shed 7 bases and J 4 bases; nucleotides not matched to a gene: 15. Germline V gene sequence: CDR1 SNHLY, CDR2 FYNNEI. The CDR3 DNA reads TGTGCCAGCACTCCTACGACAGGGATAGTTGTCTATGGCTACACCTTC. It translates to CASTPTTGIVVYGYTF.

In the case of this clone: At one boundary the junction diverges from the germline segment, which might be a read error. J is TRBJ1-2 and V is TRBV6-1; D unclear. This CDR3 has 8 amino acids. CDR1 is MNHNS and CDR2 is SASEGT in the germline V gene. Here the CDR3 reads CAIGVEPF. CDR3 bases: TGTGCCATCGGGGTTGAACCCTTC.

The V gene is TRBV29-1, the J gene TRBJ2-1; TRBD1 might be the D (6 bases). The CDR3 contains 11 residues. Per germline, CDR1 SQVTM and CDR2 ANQGSEA. V shed 7 bases and J shed 4 bases, with 8 bases lying between them. DNA for the CDR3: TGCAGCGCCGGACAGTACAATGAGCAGTTCTTC. It specifies CSAGQYNEQFF.

This chain joins TRBV5-1 and TRBJ2-2; TRBD2 matches 10 bases. The V segment lost 2 bases and the J segment 5 bases; nucleotides outside the gene matches: 6. Germline V gene data show CDR1 as SGHRS and CDR2 as YFSETQ. This CDR3 has 16 amino acids. For the CDR3, the DNA is TGCGCCAGCAGCTTCCTAGCGGGAGTCGGTACCGGGGAGCTGTTTTTT. Protein: CASSFLAGVGTGELFF.

This sequence joins TRBV7-3 and TRBJ2-2, with D perhaps TRBD1 (6 bases). CDR3 length: 14 amino acids. V gave up 5 bases and J gave up 1 base, with 8 bases separating them. Germline CDR1 is SGHTA and CDR2 is FQGTGA. The CDR3 DNA is TGTGCCAGCAGCCCCAGGGGGAACACCGGGGAGCTGTTTTTT. Residues: CASSPRGNTGELFF.

The V gene is TRBV7-6, the J gene TRBJ2-3, with a possible D match to TRBD2 (5 bases). This CDR3 is 14 amino acids long. The germline CDR1 and CDR2 sequences are SGHVS and FNYEAQ. V was trimmed by 5 bases and J by 5 bases, leaving 14 bases between them. The CDR3 coding sequence is TGTGCCAGCAGCATCGACGGAGGTGTAGATACGCAGTATTTT. This codes for CASSIDGGVDTQYF.

Points on this clone: The sample carries other DNA sequences with the same CDR3. The rearrangement links TRBV5-6 to TRBJ2-7, with no clear D. Germline assignment: CDR1 SGHDT and CDR2 YYEEEE. The CDR3 extends over 14 amino acids. Trimming cost V 0 bases and J 0 bases, with 7 bases left between them. The CDR3 sequence is CASSLGAGSYEQYF. The CDR3 region has the DNA TGTGCCAGCAGCTTGGGTGCAGGCTCCTACGAGCAGTACTTC.

The rearrangement links TRBV6-5 to TRBJ1-2; D is possibly TRBD1 (6 bases). V was pared by 4 bases and J by 4 bases, with 16 bases between. The CDR3 covers 15 residues. CDR1 and CDR2 (germline): MNHEY, SVGAGI. The CDR3 region has the DNA TGTGCCAGCAGTTTACAGGGTCTGGCGGGCTATGGCTACACCTTC. It codes for CASSLQGLAGYGYTF.

This sequence joins TRBV5-1 and TRBJ2-7, with D uncertain. The V end was cut by 4 bases, the J end by 0 bases, with 14 bases between. Looked up from germline, CDR1 is SGHRS and CDR2 is YFSETQ. This CDR3 comprises 15 residues. The CDR3 is CASSRTSVDSYEQYF. The CDR3 DNA is TGCGCCAGCAGCCGAACTTCGGTAGACTCCTACGAGCAGTACTTC.

In its sample, this clone was seen a few times. The chain joins TRBV19 to TRBJ1-1; TRBD1 matches 7 bases. J gave up 7 bases and V 6 bases, and 8 bases lay outside the gene matches. Per germline, CDR1 LNHDA and CDR2 SQIVND (reference sequence). This CDR3 contains 13 residues. The CDR3 region has the DNA TGTGCCAGTAGACAGGGGCCGATCGGTGAAGCTTTCTTT. It specifies CASRQGPIGEAFF.

The V and J genes are TRBV5-4 and TRBJ2-5; 10 nucleotides align to TRBD2. Trimming took 0 bases from V and 3 from J; bases not matched to a gene: 2. The length of the CDR3 is 15 residues. Germline values: CDR1 SGHNT, CDR2 YYREEE (reference sequence). CDR3 coding DNA: TGTGCCAGCAGCTTGGAGCTAGCGGGAGAAGAGACCCAGTACTTC. The encoded protein is CASSLELAGEETQYF.

The rearrangement uses TRBV5-1 and TRBJ2-5; D possibly corresponds to TRBD2 (5 bases). The CDR3 contains 15 residues. The germline V and J ends were trimmed by 1 base and 5 bases, with 15 bases remaining between them. The V gene's germline CDR1 is SGHRS and CDR2 YFSETQ. The CDR3 region has the DNA TGCGCCAGCAGCTTGCAAGCGGCCCGAGGGGAGACCCAGTACTTC. Translating it yields CASSLQAARGETQYF. The full variable domain, completed using reference TRBV5-1 and TRBJ2-5, is KAGVTQTPRYLIKTRGQQVTLSCSPISGHRSVSWYQQTPGQGLQFLFEYFSETQRNKGNFPGRFSGRQFSNSRSEMNVSTLELGDSALYLCASSLQAARGETQYFGPGTRLLVL.

The V call is TRBV7-8, the J call TRBJ1-1, with 10 bases lining up with TRBD1. Per the germline V gene, CDR1 is SGHVS and CDR2 is FQNEAQ. V dropped 5 bases and J dropped 2; count of bases not matched to a gene: 5. This CDR3 has 15 residues. The CDR3 here is CASSRRDRGNTEAFF. CDR3 in DNA: TGTGCCAGCAGCCGCCGGGACAGGGGTAACACTGAAGCTTTCTTT.

This clone is a singleton in its sample. CDR3 nucleotides: TGCGCCAGCAGCCAAGGGGCACTGGCGACTGAGCAGTTCTTC. It is translated as CASSQGALATEQFF. The chain has TRBV4-1 and TRBJ2-1; D remains ambiguous. V was shortened by 1 base and J by 9 bases, with 13 bases between the two germline ends. CDR3 length: 14 residues. CDR1 and CDR2 from the germline V gene are MGHRA and YSYEKL.

The chain couples TRBV2 to TRBJ2-3; D perhaps matches TRBD2 (6 bases). The V end lost 7 bases, the J end lost 4 bases, and 12 bases lay between the germline ends. This CDR3 comprises 13 residues. From germline, CDR1 is SNHLY and CDR2 FYNNEI. DNA for the CDR3: TGTGCCAGCACCCCCGGGGGTCCAGATACGCAGTATTTT. Protein product: CASTPGGPDTQYF. The variable domain in full, completed from reference TRBV2 and TRBJ2-3, reads EPEVTQTPSHQVTQMGQEVILRCVPISNHLYFYWYRQILGQKVEFLVSFYNNEISEKSEIFDDQFSVERPDGSNFTLKIRSTKLEDSAMYFCASTPGGPDTQYFGPGTRLTVL.

The chain is built from TRBV27 and TRBJ2-2; 7 nucleotides line up with TRBD1. Germline CDR1 and CDR2: MNHEY and SMNVEV (reference sequence). The J segment lost 7 bases and the V segment lost 6 bases, leaving 5 bases of the junction unmatched. The CDR3 extends over 13 amino acids. Here the CDR3 reads CASSLGGIGELFF. The DNA for the CDR3 is TGTGCCAGCAGCTTAGGGGGCATCGGGGAGCTGTTTTTT.

The J gene is TRBJ1-2, the V gene TRBV5-4; D might be TRBD1 (6 bases). CDR1 and CDR2 from the germline V gene are SGHNT and YYREEE (reference sequence). V dropped 5 bases and J dropped 8 bases, with 19 bases sitting between them. This CDR3 spans 14 amino acids. The DNA for the CDR3 is TGTGCCAGCAGTTCCCGGGGGGCCCTGGGGGGCTACACCTTC. Translating it yields CASSSRGALGGYTF.